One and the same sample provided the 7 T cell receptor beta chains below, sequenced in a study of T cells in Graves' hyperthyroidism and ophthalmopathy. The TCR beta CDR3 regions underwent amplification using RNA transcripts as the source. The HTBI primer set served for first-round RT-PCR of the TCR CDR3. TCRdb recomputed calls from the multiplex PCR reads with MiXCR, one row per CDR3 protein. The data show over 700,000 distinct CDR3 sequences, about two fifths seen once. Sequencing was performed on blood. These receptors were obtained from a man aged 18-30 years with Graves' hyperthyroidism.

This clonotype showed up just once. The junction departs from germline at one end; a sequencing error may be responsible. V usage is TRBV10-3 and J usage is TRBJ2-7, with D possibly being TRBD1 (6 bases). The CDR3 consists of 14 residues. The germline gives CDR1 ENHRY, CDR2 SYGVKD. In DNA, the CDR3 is TGTGCCAGCAGTGGAGCCGGGACAAGGGGTTGGCAAAACTTC. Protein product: CASSGAGTRGWQNF.

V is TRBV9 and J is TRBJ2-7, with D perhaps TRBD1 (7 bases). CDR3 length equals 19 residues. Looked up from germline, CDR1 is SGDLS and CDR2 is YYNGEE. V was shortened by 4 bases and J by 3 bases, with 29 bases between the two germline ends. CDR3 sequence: CASSQELGGMTGKLYEQYF. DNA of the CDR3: TGTGCCAGCAGCCAAGAATTAGGGGGGATGACAGGGAAGCTCTACGAGCAGTACTTC.

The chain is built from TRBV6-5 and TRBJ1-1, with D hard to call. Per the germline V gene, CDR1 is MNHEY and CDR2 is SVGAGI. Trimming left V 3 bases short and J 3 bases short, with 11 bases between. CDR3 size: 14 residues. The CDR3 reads CASSYWDTDTEAFF. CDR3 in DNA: TGTGCCAGCAGTTATTGGGATACGGACACTGAAGCTTTCTTT.

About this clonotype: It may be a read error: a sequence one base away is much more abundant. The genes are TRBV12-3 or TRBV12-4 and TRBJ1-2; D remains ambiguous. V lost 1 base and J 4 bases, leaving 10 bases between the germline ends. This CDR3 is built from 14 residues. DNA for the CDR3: TGTGCCAGCAGTTTAGTTGGACTGCTCTATGGCTACACCTTC. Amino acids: CASSLVGLLYGYTF.

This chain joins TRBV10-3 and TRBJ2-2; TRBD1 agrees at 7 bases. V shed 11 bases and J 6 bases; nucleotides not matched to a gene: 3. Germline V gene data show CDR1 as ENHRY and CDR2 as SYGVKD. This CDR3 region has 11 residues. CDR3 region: CAAQGAGELFF. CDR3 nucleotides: TGTGCCGCGCAGGGGGCCGGGGAGCTGTTTTTT.

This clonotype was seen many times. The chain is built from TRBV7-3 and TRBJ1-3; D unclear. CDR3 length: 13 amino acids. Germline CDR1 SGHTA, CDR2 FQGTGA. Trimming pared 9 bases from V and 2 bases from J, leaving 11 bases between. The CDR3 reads CASATVPGNTIYF. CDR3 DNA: TGTGCCAGTGCTACAGTACCTGGAAACACCATATATTTT.

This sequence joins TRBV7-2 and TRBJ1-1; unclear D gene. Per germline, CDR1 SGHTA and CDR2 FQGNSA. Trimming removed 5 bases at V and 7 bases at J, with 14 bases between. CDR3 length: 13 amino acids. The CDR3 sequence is CASSSYLTVEAFF. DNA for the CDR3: TGTGCCAGCAGCAGTTATCTGACGGTTGAAGCTTTCTTT.